Sequencing of this T cell receptor beta chain was carried out in a study of response to subunit inactivated influenza vaccine. Overall study results and limits: Researchers suggested that each seasonal influenza vaccination recruits few new T cells.

This clonotype was detected ten times or more. Its antigen is not known. One entry per CDR3 protein, called by TCRdb with MiXCR from the RT-PCR reads. The data contain roughly 160,000 distinct CDR3 sequences, 9.5% to 12% of them singletons. Germline CDR1 LGHNA, CDR2 YSLEER. The CDR3 is made up of 14 amino acids. The V end was cut by 0 bases, the J end by 5 bases, with 10 bases between. The sample was CD8+ T cells sorted from PBMCs, taken roughly 24 months after vaccination. The clonotype comes from a man between 50 and 75 years old who received an inactivated influenza vaccine. The chain links TRBV4-3 to TRBJ2-5; no reliable D call. The CDR3 loop is CASSQDWSRETQYF. The CDR3 region has the DNA TGCGCCAGCAGCCAAGATTGGTCGAGGGAGACCCAGTACTTC.